These 14 T cell receptor beta chains were sequenced from one sample in a study of graft-versus-host responses after intestinal transplantation. Profiled with immunoSEQ multiplex PCR; TCRdb holds only in-frame clones, not every one. The table shows more than 9,000 clones, with about 94% occurring only once. Sequencing used PBMCs, obtained roughly 110 days after intestinal transplant. Every receptor here comes from a human patient who received an intestinal transplant, so some T cells may come from the graft donor.

This clone was counted between two and nine times. Other DNA variants within this sample encode the same CDR3. V gene TRBV6-5 combines with J gene TRBJ2-7; possibly TRBD2 for D (6 bases). CDR1 MNHEY and CDR2 SVGAGI come from the germline V gene. Trimming pared 6 bases from V and 6 bases from J, leaving 9 bases between. This CDR3 spans 11 amino acids. The CDR3 region is CASSPGGEQYF. The CDR3 DNA sequence: TGTGCCAGCAGCCCCGGGGGCGAGCAGTACTTC.

This clone is a singleton in its sample. The chain couples TRBV9 to TRBJ2-1, with no clear D. Trimming pared 2 bases from V and 0 bases from J, leaving 9 bases between. CDR1 is SGDLS and CDR2 is YYNGEE in the germline V gene. This CDR3 comprises 15 residues. The CDR3 region is CASSVDQSSYNEQFF. The CDR3 DNA reads TGTGCCAGCAGCGTGGACCAGAGCTCCTACAATGAGCAGTTCTTC.

The V gene is TRBV2, the J gene TRBJ2-3, with TRBD1 identical over 10 bases. V was pared by 5 bases and J by 2 bases, with 10 bases of the junction left unmatched. This CDR3 is built from 17 residues. The V gene's germline CDR1 is SNHLY and CDR2 FYNNEI. CDR3 sequence (DNA): TGTGCCAGCAGTCCGTGGACAGGGGGTAGAAACACAGATACGCAGTATTTT. This encodes CASSPWTGGRNTDTQYF.

This rearrangement joins TRBV2 to TRBJ1-1; the D gene is possibly TRBD1 (6 bases). Trimming pared 6 bases from V and 6 bases from J, leaving 20 bases between. CDR3 length equals 15 residues. Looked up from germline, CDR1 is SNHLY and CDR2 is FYNNEI. Here the CDR3 reads CASSQDTGWSAEAFF. The CDR3 DNA sequence: TGTGCCAGCAGCCAGGATACAGGGTGGTCCGCTGAAGCTTTCTTT. Combining the CDR3 with reference TRBV2 and TRBJ1-1 gives the whole variable domain EPEVTQTPSHQVTQMGQEVILRCVPISNHLYFYWYRQILGQKVEFLVSFYNNEISEKSEIFDDQFSVERPDGSNFTLKIRSTKLEDSAMYFCASSQDTGWSAEAFFGQGTRLTVV.

The rearrangement joins TRBV15 to TRBJ1-2, with 8 bases aligning to TRBD1. The germline gives CDR1 LNHNV, CDR2 YYDKDF (reference sequence). After removal of 3 bases from V and 5 bases from J, the junction contained 5 bases not matched to a gene. This CDR3 region has 14 residues. CDR3 residues: CATSRTGEGYGYTF. The CDR3 DNA reads as TGTGCCACCAGCAGGACAGGGGAGGGGTATGGCTACACCTTC.

V and J are TRBV28 and TRBJ2-3, with D possibly matching TRBD2 (6 bases). The length of the CDR3 is 11 residues. V was cut by 6 bases and J by 5 bases, with 6 bases left in between. The germline gives CDR1 MDHEN, CDR2 SYDVKM. The CDR3 loop reads CASSGGDTQYF. As DNA, the CDR3 is TGTGCCAGCAGCGGGGGAGATACGCAGTATTTT.

In DNA, the CDR3 is TGTGCCAGCAGTATTAATTCACGGGGTCGGGGTAATGAAAAACTGTTTTTT. The encoded protein is CASSINSRGRGNEKLFF. V is TRBV7-9 and J is TRBJ1-4; D not resolved. Germline V gives CDR1 SEHNR, CDR2 FQNEAQ (reference sequence). V was cut by 6 bases and J by 4 bases, with 21 bases left in between. The CDR3 has 17 residues.

The genes are TRBV5-1 and TRBJ2-5, with TRBD1 identical over 9 bases. The V gene end was trimmed by 6 bases and the J gene end by 1 base; junction bases not matched to a gene: 1. The CDR3 runs 13 residues. From germline, CDR1 is SGHRS and CDR2 YFSETQ. The DNA for the CDR3 is TGCGCCAGCAACAGGGGGCGCCAAGAGACCCAGTACTTC. It specifies CASNRGRQETQYF.

This chain uses TRBV7-2 with TRBJ2-1, with D possibly matching TRBD2 (6 bases). CDR3 length: 18 amino acids. V was shortened by 5 bases and J by 3 bases, with 23 bases between the two germline ends. In germline, CDR1 is SGHTA, CDR2 FQGNSA. The CDR3 is CASSPLGGGRKDYNEQFF. CDR3 nucleotides: TGTGCCAGCAGCCCCCTGGGTGGTGGGAGGAAGGACTACAATGAGCAGTTCTTC.

The genes are TRBV11-2 and TRBJ2-5; TRBD1 aligns across 7 bases. Germline V CDR1 and CDR2: SGHAT, FQNNGV. The CDR3 totals 15 residues. V lost 5 bases, J lost 1 base, and 7 bases stayed unmatched. The DNA for the CDR3 is TGTGCCAGCAGCCAACATACAGGGGTCCAAGAGACCCAGTACTTC. This encodes CASSQHTGVQETQYF.

This clone was seen only once. The V call is TRBV7-9, the J call TRBJ1-1; 7 positions agree with TRBD1. Losses at the gene ends were 1 base for V and 0 bases for J; bases not matched to a gene: 5. The CDR3 totals 16 residues. CDR1 SEHNR and CDR2 FQNEAQ come from the germline V gene (reference sequence). The CDR3 DNA reads as TGTGCCAGCAGCTTAGGCGGGACAGAGATGAACACTGAAGCTTTCTTT. This translates into CASSLGGTEMNTEAFF.

V gene TRBV19 combines with J gene TRBJ1-1, with 7 bases lining up with TRBD1. Looked up from germline, CDR1 is LNHDA and CDR2 is SQIVND (reference sequence). V dropped 6 bases and J dropped 7; count of bases not matched to a gene: 11. This CDR3 is 14 amino acids long. The CDR3 reads CASRIFGTEREAFF. The CDR3 nucleotides are TGTGCCAGTAGGATATTCGGGACAGAACGTGAAGCTTTCTTT. The full variable domain, completed using reference TRBV19 and TRBJ1-1, is DGGITQSPKYLFRKEGQNVTLSCEQNLNHDAMYWYRQDPGQGLRLIYYSQIVNDFQKGDIAEGYSVSREKKESFPLTVTSAQKNPTAFYLCASRIFGTEREAFFGQGTRLTVV.

The chain links TRBV27 to TRBJ1-1, with TRBD1 matching 7 bases. This CDR3 region has 13 residues. Looked up from germline, CDR1 is MNHEY and CDR2 is SMNVEV (reference sequence). Trimming at V came to 2 bases and at J to 4 bases, leaving 1 base not matched to a gene. CDR3 sequence (DNA): TGTGCCAGCAGTTTAGGGACAGCCACTGAAGCTTTCTTT. This codes for CASSLGTATEAFF.

The V and J genes are TRBV15 and TRBJ2-3, with 8 bases identical to TRBD2. The V gene's germline CDR1 is LNHNV and CDR2 YYDKDF (reference sequence). The CDR3 extends over 15 amino acids. The V and J ends lost 2 bases and 4 bases, in that order; junction bases with no gene match: 5. The CDR3 reads CATSRPTSGSDTQYF. The CDR3 DNA reads TGTGCCACCAGCAGACCAACTAGCGGCTCAGATACGCAGTATTTT.